This note documents a single TCR beta chain sequence. The target antigen is unknown. CDR1 SQVTM and CDR2 ANQGSEA come from the germline V gene. The CDR3 length is 12 residues. This sample was included in a study of monozygotic twins with inflammatory bowel disease. Study-level findings and limits: Against healthy co-twins, IBD patients had lower TCRbeta diversity (measured by inverse Simpson). The analysis did not separate different T cell subtypes. Differing immunosuppressive treatments may have added variability to patient repertoires.

The authors ran two nested PCRs of around 15 and 9 cycles on TCRalpha and TCRbeta cDNA. TCRdb reprocessed the 5' RACE reads and stores each CDR3 protein as one record, lacking DNA. The data show fewer than 550,000 distinct CDR3 sequences, and the top ten clones hold about 2.6%. V is TRBV29-1 and J is TRBJ2-5; the D gene TCRdb calls, TRBD1, cannot be checked with no DNA. The sequence derives from a human donor with ulcerative colitis or Crohn's disease, or a healthy co-twin of an affected twin (not recorded which). Sequenced material: blood. The CDR3 loop reads CSVDRGIETQYF.